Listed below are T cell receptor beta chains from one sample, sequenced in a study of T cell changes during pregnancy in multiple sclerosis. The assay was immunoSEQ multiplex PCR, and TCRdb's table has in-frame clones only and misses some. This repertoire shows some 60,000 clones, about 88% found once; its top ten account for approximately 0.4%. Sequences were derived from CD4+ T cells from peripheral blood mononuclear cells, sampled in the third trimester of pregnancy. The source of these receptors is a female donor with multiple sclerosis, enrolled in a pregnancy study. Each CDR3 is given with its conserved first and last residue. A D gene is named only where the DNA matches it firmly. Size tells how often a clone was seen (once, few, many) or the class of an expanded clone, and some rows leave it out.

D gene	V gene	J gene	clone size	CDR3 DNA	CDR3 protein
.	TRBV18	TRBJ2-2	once	TGTGCCAGCTCACCAGTCGTAACGGGCACCGGGGAGCTGTTTTTT	CASSPVVTGTGELFF
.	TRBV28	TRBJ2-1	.	TGTGCCAGCAGTTTAAGATCGGCGGGGAATCAACGCTCCTACAATGAGCAGTTCTTC	CASSLRSAGNQRSYNEQFF
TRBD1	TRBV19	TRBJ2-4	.	TGTGCCAGTAGTAAAGGACAGGTACAAAACATTCAGTACTTC	CASSKGQVQNIQYF
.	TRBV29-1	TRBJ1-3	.	TGCAGCGCAAAGGAACAGGAGACATCTGGAAACACCATATATTTT	CSAKEQETSGNTIYF
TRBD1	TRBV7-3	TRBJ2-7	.	TGTGCCAGCAGCTTGGGACAGGGGCTCTCCTACGAGCAGTACTTC	CASSLGQGLSYEQYF
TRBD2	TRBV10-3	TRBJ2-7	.	TGTGCCATCAGGGGAACTAGCGCCAGCTACGAGCAGTACTTC	CAIRGTSASYEQYF
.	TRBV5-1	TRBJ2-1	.	TGCGCCAGCGCCACAGGCGGCTCCTACAATGAGCAGTTCTTC	CASATGGSYNEQFF
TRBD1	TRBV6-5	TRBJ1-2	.	TGTGCCAGCGGGGACAGGAACTATGGCTACACCTTC	CASGDRNYGYTF
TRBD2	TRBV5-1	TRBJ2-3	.	TGCGCCAGCAGCTTCGGGACTACTAGCGGGACCAAGAATACGCAGTATTTT	CASSFGTTSGTKNTQYF
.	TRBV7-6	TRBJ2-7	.	TGTGCCAGCAGCCAAGGGGCCGAGCAGTACTTC	CASSQGAEQYF
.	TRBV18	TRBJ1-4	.	TGTGCCAGCTCCGGGAGTGAAAAACTGTTTTTT	CASSGSEKLFF
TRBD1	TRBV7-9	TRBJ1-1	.	TGTGCCAGCAGCCGCACCGGGACAGGGGTGAACACTGAAGCTTTCTTT	CASSRTGTGVNTEAFF
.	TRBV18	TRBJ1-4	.	TGTGCCAGCTCACCTCAGTCCTCAACTAATGAAAAACTGTTTTTT	CASSPQSSTNEKLFF
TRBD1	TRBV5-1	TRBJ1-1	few	TGCGCCAGCAGCCCAGTCACAGGGGTTGAAGCTTTCTTT	CASSPVTGVEAFF
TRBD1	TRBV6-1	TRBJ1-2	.	TGTGCCAGCAGTGACAGGGGGCAAAGGGGGGGCTACACCTTC	CASSDRGQRGGYTF
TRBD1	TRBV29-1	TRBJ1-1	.	TGCAGCGTTAAGACAGGGATAAACACTGAAGCTTTCTTT	CSVKTGINTEAFF
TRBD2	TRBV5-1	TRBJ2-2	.	TGCGCCAGCAGCACCCAGCGGGAGAAGGGCGGGGAGCTGTTTTTT	CASSTQREKGGELFF
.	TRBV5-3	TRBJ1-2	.	TGTGCCAGAAGCTTTACTTCTCGGTCGACTCGGGGGAAATATGGCTACACCTTC	CARSFTSRSTRGKYGYTF
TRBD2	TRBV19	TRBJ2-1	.	TGTGCCAGTAGGGCCGGGAGCGGGAGCTCCTACAATGAGCAGTTCTTC	CASRAGSGSSYNEQFF
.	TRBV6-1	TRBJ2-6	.	TGTGCCAGCAGCACAGGCTCTGGGGCCAACGTCCTGACTTTC	CASSTGSGANVLTF
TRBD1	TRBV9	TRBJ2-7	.	TGTGCCAGCAGCCCCCGAGGGACAGAATCCTACGAGCAGTACTTC	CASSPRGTESYEQYF
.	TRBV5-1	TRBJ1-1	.	TGCGCCAGCAGCTTGGCTGGCAGGGGTGCACGGAGAGCTTTCTTT	CASSLAGRGARRAFF
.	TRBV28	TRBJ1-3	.	TGTGCCAGCCAGAAGGGGGTCAGAAGATTTGGAAACACCATATATTTT	CASQKGVRRFGNTIYF
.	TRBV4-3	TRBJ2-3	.	TGCGCCAGCAGGCAAACCTTTACAGGTCCAGATACGCAGTATTTT	CASRQTFTGPDTQYF
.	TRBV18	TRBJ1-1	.	TGTGCCAGCTCACCACCGGCAGGGGTAGCTGAAGCTTTCTTT	CASSPPAGVAEAFF
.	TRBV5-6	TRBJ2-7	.	TGTGCCAGCAGCTTAATTCGGGGAAACGAGCAGTACTTC	CASSLIRGNEQYF
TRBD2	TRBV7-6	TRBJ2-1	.	TGTGCCAGCAGCTTAGATACCCAGCGGGGGAGCTCCTACAATGAGCAGTTCTTC	CASSLDTQRGSSYNEQFF
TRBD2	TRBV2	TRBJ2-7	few	TGTGCCAGCCGTGCGGGAGCCACTTACGAGCAGTACTTC	CASRAGATYEQYF
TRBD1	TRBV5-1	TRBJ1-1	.	TGCGCCAGCAGCTTAAGGACAGGGAGGAACACTGAAGCTTTCTTT	CASSLRTGRNTEAFF
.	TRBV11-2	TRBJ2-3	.	TGTGCCAGCCTAGGCCCAGATACGCAGTATTTT	CASLGPDTQYF
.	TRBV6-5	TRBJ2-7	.	TGTGCCGAAACCCCAAGAGGCTACGAGCAGTACTTC	CAETPRGYEQYF
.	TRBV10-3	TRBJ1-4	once	TGTGCCATCAGTGAATCCCAATTCAATGAAAAACTGTTTTTT	CAISESQFNEKLFF
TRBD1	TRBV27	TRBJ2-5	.	TGTGCCAGCAGACCGACAGGGGGAGAGACCCAGTACTTC	CASRPTGGETQYF
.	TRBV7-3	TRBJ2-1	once	TGTGCCAGCAGCATCGACAGTGGCTCCTACAATGAGCAGTTCTTC	CASSIDSGSYNEQFF
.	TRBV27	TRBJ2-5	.	TGTGCCAGCAGTAACCCGGGACTTAGCCCCGAGACCCAGTACTTC	CASSNPGLSPETQYF
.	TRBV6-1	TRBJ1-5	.	TGTGCCAGCGTCCCGTTTGGCAGCAATCAGCCCCAGCATTTT	CASVPFGSNQPQHF
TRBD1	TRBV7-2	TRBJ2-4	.	TGTGCCAGCAGCTTTCGTGGACAGGGGGGGGGTCTAGCCAAAAACATTCAGTACTTC	CASSFRGQGGGLAKNIQYF
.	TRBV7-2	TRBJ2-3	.	TGTGCCAGCAGCTTACAAGATACGCAGTATTTT	CASSLQDTQYF
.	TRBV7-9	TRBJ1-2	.	TGTGCCAGCAGCTCCAACACCGGGACGCAAGGGACATGGGACTACACCTTC	CASSSNTGTQGTWDYTF
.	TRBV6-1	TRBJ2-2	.	TGTGCCAGCAGTCTGGGGGGTAACACCGGGGAGCTGTTTTTT	CASSLGGNTGELFF
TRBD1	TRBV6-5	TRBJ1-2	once	TGTGCCAGCAGTATAAGGGACAGCTATGGCTACACCTTC	CASSIRDSYGYTF
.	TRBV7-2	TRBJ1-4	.	TGTGCCAGCAGCTTTAACCAGCGTAATGAAAAACTGTTTTTT	CASSFNQRNEKLFF
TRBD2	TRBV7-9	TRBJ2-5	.	TGTGCCAGCAGCTCTACTAGCGGCCCTGGGTCCCAGTACTTC	CASSSTSGPGSQYF
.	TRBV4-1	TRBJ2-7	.	TGCGCCAGCAGCCTCCCCTTACGGGAAAGGCGGGAAGTCATTTACGAGCAGTACTTC	CASSLPLRERREVIYEQYF
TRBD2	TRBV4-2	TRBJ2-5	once	TGTGCCAGCAGCCTGGGACTAGCGGGACCGCCAGAGACCCAGTACTTC	CASSLGLAGPPETQYF
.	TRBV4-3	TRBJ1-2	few	TGCGCCAGCAGCCAAGAACCGTTAGCTAACTATGGCTACACCTTC	CASSQEPLANYGYTF
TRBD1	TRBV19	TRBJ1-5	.	TGTGCCAGCCAACAGGGGGACTATTATAGCAATCAGCCCCAGCATTTT	CASQQGDYYSNQPQHF